The text below deals with one T cell receptor (beta chain). Uncontrolled infection, other autoimmune disease, pregnancy and lactation each barred patients from inclusion. Thyroid ultrasound and orbital computed tomography, with clinical symptoms and serum thyroxine and TRAb, informed diagnoses. Germline CDR1 LNHNV, CDR2 YYDKDF (reference sequence). This CDR3 spans 14 amino acids. V shed 2 bases and J shed 7 bases, with 9 bases lying between them. Amplification targeted TCR beta CDR3 regions from RNA transcripts. HTBI primers were used for first-round RT-PCR of the TCR CDR3. One entry per CDR3 protein results from TCRdb running MiXCR on the multiplex PCR reads. Of 550,000 to 700,000 distinct CDR3 sequences in the sample, roughly 46% were seen once. The sample comes from a study of T cells in Graves' hyperthyroidism and ophthalmopathy.

Input material: peripheral blood or thyroid tissue (not recorded which). The chain joins TRBV15 to TRBJ1-6, with D maybe TRBD1 (6 bases). This receptor was identified in an adult woman with Graves' disease, either hyperthyroidism or ophthalmopathy (not recorded which). Written as DNA, the CDR3 is TGTGCCACCAGCAGACAGGGGAGAAATTCACCCCTCCACTTT. The encoded protein is CATSRQGRNSPLHF.